The T cell receptor (beta chain) under discussion was sequenced for a study of T cell responses to AZD1222 COVID-19 vaccine. The assay was immunoSEQ multiplex PCR, and TCRdb's table has in-frame clones only and misses some. The sample consists of 110,000 to 150,000 clones, roughly 88% of them appearing once. The CDR3 is made up of 13 amino acids. V was trimmed by 7 bases and J by 7 bases, leaving 14 bases between them. Germline loops: CDR1 SNHLY, CDR2 FYNNEI. This sequence originates from an adult who received the AZD1222 COVID-19 vaccine. This chain joins TRBV2 and TRBJ1-3; D unresolved. The specimen was peripheral blood, collected 28 days after the second AZD1222 dose. In DNA form, the CDR3 reads TGTGCCAGCACCGGGTCTCGGCGGAACACCATATATTTT. Amino acids: CASTGSRRNTIYF.